These 28 T cell receptor beta chains came from one sample sequenced in a study of graft-versus-host responses after intestinal transplantation. Measured with immunoSEQ multiplex PCR; TCRdb has only the in-frame clones, and not every one. This sample has about 100,000 clones, with roughly 87% found just once. No cognate antigen is known for these TCRs. The material sequenced was unstimulated CD4+ T cells sorted from spleen or lymph node cells, taken before transplant. The receptors derive from a human donor who was the organ donor for an intestinal transplant.

V usage is TRBV7-2 and J usage is TRBJ1-2; D not certain. V was pared by 1 base and J by 8 bases, with 11 bases between. CDR1 is SGHTA, CDR2 FQGNSA, per germline. The CDR3 is made up of 13 amino acids. CDR3 coding DNA: TGTGCCAGCAGCTTAGTCGTAGGGAAGGGCTACACCTTC. Translating it yields CASSLVVGKGYTF.

This sequence joins TRBV14 and TRBJ1-2; 7 bases align to TRBD1. There are 15 residues in the CDR3. Germline CDR1 SGHDN, CDR2 FVKESK. Trimming removed 1 base from V and 4 bases from J; junction bases left unmatched: 6. The CDR3 DNA reads TGTGCCAGCAGCCAAGCCCCGGGACAGAGCTATGGCTACACCTTC. The encoded protein is CASSQAPGQSYGYTF.

This sequence joins TRBV15 and TRBJ1-4, with D tentatively TRBD1 (5 bases). Trimming cost V 5 bases and J 8 bases, with 6 bases left between them. CDR1 and CDR2 (germline): LNHNV, YYDKDF (reference sequence). The CDR3 spans 11 residues. CDR3 DNA sequence: TGTGCCACCAGCGGGGGAGAAAAACTGTTTTTT. Translation gives CATSGGEKLFF.

This clone was observed a single time. V and J are TRBV6-6 and TRBJ1-4, with D perhaps matching TRBD1 (6 bases). CDR1 MNHNY and CDR2 SVGAGI come from the germline V gene (reference sequence). V was trimmed by 5 bases and J by 4 bases, leaving 11 bases between them. There are 14 residues in the CDR3. CDR3 region: CASSLDSYNEKLFF. DNA for the CDR3: TGTGCCAGCAGTCTGGACAGTTATAATGAAAAACTGTTTTTT.

CDR3 sequence reads: CASTTGWNTEAFF. As DNA, the CDR3 is TGTGCCAGCACCACAGGGTGGAACACTGAAGCTTTCTTT. The chain uses TRBV28 and TRBJ1-1, with D perhaps TRBD1 (6 bases). Germline CDR1 is MDHEN and CDR2 is SYDVKM. V gave up 7 bases and J gave up 1 base, with 10 bases separating them. The CDR3 contains 13 residues.

The CDR3, as DNA: TGTGCCTGGAGTGCGGGATTTTCCAATCAGCCCCAGCATTTT. This sequence encodes CAWSAGFSNQPQHF. The chain has TRBV30 and TRBJ1-5; the D is unclear. This CDR3 region has 14 residues. V was cut by 1 base and J by 3 bases, with 10 bases left in between. CDR1 and CDR2 from the germline V gene are GTSNPN and SVGIG (reference sequence). Full variable domain (missing parts from reference TRBV30 and TRBJ1-5): SQTIHQWPATLVQPVGSPLSLECTVEGTSNPNLYWYRQAAGRGLQLLFYSVGIGQISSEVPQNLSASRPQDRQFILSSKKLLLSDSGFYLCAWSAGFSNQPQHFGDGTRLSIL.

This clone was counted a few times. V gene TRBV9 combines with J gene TRBJ2-7; D might be TRBD2 (6 bases). Germline V lookup: CDR1 SGDLS, CDR2 YYNGEE. The CDR3 covers 14 residues. Deletions cut 0 bases from V and 3 bases from J, with 10 bases between. The chain's CDR3 is CASSVGDLNYEQYF. The CDR3, as DNA: TGTGCCAGCAGCGTAGGGGACTTAAACTACGAGCAGTACTTC.

This clone was picked up one time. V gene TRBV19 combines with J gene TRBJ1-5; weak D call: TRBD1 (6 bases). The CDR3 sequence is 15 residues long. Germline V CDR1 and CDR2: LNHDA, SQIVND (reference sequence). With 6 bases removed from V and 3 bases from J, the gap between germline ends came to 15 bases. The CDR3 spells CASSNTDRNNQPQHF. The CDR3 DNA follows: TGTGCCAGTAGCAATACGGACAGAAACAATCAGCCCCAGCATTTT.

The chain employs TRBV13 and TRBJ1-6, with TRBD1 as a possible D gene (6 bases). Germline-derived CDR1 and CDR2 are PRHDT and FYEKMQ (reference sequence). This CDR3 spans 14 amino acids. Deletions cut 5 bases from V and 4 bases from J, with 9 bases between. The CDR3 coding sequence is TGTGCCAGCAGCCCTGACAGGTATAATTCACCCCTCCACTTT. It codes for CASSPDRYNSPLHF.

The chain is built from TRBV7-9 and TRBJ2-5; 10 bases are shared with TRBD2. Germline V lookup: CDR1 SEHNR, CDR2 FQNEAQ (reference sequence). This CDR3 region has 15 residues. V was clipped by 4 bases and J by 5 bases; unmatched bases: 7. The CDR3 region has the DNA TGTGCCAGCAGCTCTCCGGGACTAGCGTCTGAGACCCAGTACTTC. It specifies CASSSPGLASETQYF.

This chain joins TRBV10-1 and TRBJ1-5, with 10 bases matching TRBD1. CDR1 is WNHNN, CDR2 SYGVQD, per germline (reference sequence). CDR3 size: 18 residues. The V segment lost 6 bases and the J segment 5 bases; nucleotides outside the gene matches: 16. The CDR3 reads CASRVSRDRGIGHQPQHF. Here the CDR3 DNA reads TGCGCCAGCAGGGTATCACGGGACAGGGGTATTGGGCATCAGCCCCAGCATTTT.

The J gene is TRBJ1-2, the V gene TRBV6-1; D is uncertain. V was trimmed by 6 bases and J by 3 bases, leaving 14 bases between them. CDR1 MNHNS and CDR2 SASEGT come from the germline V gene. The CDR3 is 14 amino acids. The CDR3 loop reads CASSRTTSDYGYTF. DNA for the CDR3: TGTGCCAGCAGCCGCACTACCTCGGACTATGGCTACACCTTC.

The V gene is TRBV25-1, the J gene TRBJ1-1; 9 positions agree with TRBD1. V dropped 8 bases and J dropped 5; count of bases not matched to a gene: 6. In germline, CDR1 is MGHDK, CDR2 SYGVNS. The CDR3 contains 13 residues. Here the CDR3 DNA reads TGTGCCAGCTGGGACAGGGTAAAAACTGAAGCTTTCTTT. Its protein product is CASWDRVKTEAFF.

The chain links TRBV9 to TRBJ2-1; D unresolved. Germline CDR1 is SGDLS and CDR2 is YYNGEE. Trimming shortened V by 0 bases and J by 8 bases, and 9 bases separated the two germline ends. The CDR3 spans 13 residues. The CDR3 is CASSVVKEHEQFF. CDR3 nucleotide sequence: TGTGCCAGCAGCGTAGTTAAGGAGCATGAGCAGTTCTTC.

The chain is built from TRBV5-4 and TRBJ2-5; TRBD2 might be the D (6 bases). V was pared by 4 bases and J by 1 base, with 8 bases between. The germline gives CDR1 SGHNT, CDR2 YYREEE (reference sequence). The CDR3 contains 13 residues. CDR3 protein: CASSTSSQETQYF. CDR3 bases: TGTGCCAGCAGCACTAGCAGCCAAGAGACCCAGTACTTC.

This clone was recorded only once. The DNA for the CDR3 is TGCGCCAGCAGCCCCAATACGGGGATCGGATATGGCTACACCTTC. Protein: CASSPNTGIGYGYTF. The chain has TRBV4-1 and TRBJ1-2; D remains unclear. The germline V gene encodes CDR1 MGHRA and CDR2 YSYEKL. There are 15 residues in the CDR3. V was shortened by 4 bases and J by 5 bases, with 17 bases between the two germline ends.

The genes are TRBV28 and TRBJ1-2; D gene unclear. CDR1 is MDHEN, CDR2 SYDVKM, per germline. The V end lost 5 bases, the J end lost 8 bases, and 15 bases lay between the germline ends. CDR3 length equals 13 residues. The CDR3 region has the DNA TGTGCCAGCAGTGGTATCGGGTTCGGCGGCTACACCTTC. Protein product: CASSGIGFGGYTF.

This chain links TRBV30 with TRBJ2-7; no clear D. The V and J ends lost 1 base and 3 bases respectively, with 7 bases between them. The germline gives CDR1 GTSNPN, CDR2 SVGIG (reference sequence). The CDR3 covers 12 residues. Here the CDR3 reads CAWSGQIYEQYF. CDR3 sequence (DNA): TGTGCCTGGAGTGGGCAGATCTACGAGCAGTACTTC.

V gene TRBV6-5 combines with J gene TRBJ2-4; maybe TRBD2 (5 bases). The CDR3 has 11 residues. V lost 10 bases to trimming and J lost 9 bases, with 13 bases between them. From germline, CDR1 is MNHEY and CDR2 SVGAGI. The CDR3 DNA reads as TGTGCCACTGACGGAGGTGGCATTCAGTACTTC. Translation gives CATDGGGIQYF.

The chain carries TRBV10-3 and TRBJ1-5; D is ambiguous. The CDR3 is 16 amino acids. V was trimmed by 0 bases and J by 4 bases, leaving 13 bases between them. In germline, CDR1 is ENHRY, CDR2 SYGVKD. The CDR3 sequence: CAISESHTEGNQPQHF. In DNA form, the CDR3 reads TGTGCCATCAGTGAGTCGCACACCGAGGGAAATCAGCCCCAGCATTTT.

This chain uses TRBV11-2 with TRBJ2-3; no clear D. Germline V gene sequence: CDR1 SGHAT, CDR2 FQNNGV. V was clipped by 2 bases and J by 0 bases, with 9 bases between them. CDR3 size: 15 residues. CDR3 residues: CASSLIRQSTDTQYF. In DNA, the CDR3 is TGTGCCAGCAGCTTAATTCGGCAAAGCACAGATACGCAGTATTTT.

The chain combines TRBV30 with TRBJ1-1; D uncertain. The V gene lost 1 base and the J gene lost 1 base, with 7 bases spanning the gap. The CDR3 is 13 amino acids. Germline CDR1 reads GTSNPN; CDR2 reads SVGIG (reference sequence). The CDR3 nucleotides read TGTGCCTGGAGTGGAGATGCGAACACTGAAGCTTTCTTT. Translating gives CAWSGDANTEAFF.

This chain links TRBV2 with TRBJ2-7; 7 nucleotides match TRBD2. V was pared by 6 bases and J by 3 bases, with 2 bases of the junction left unmatched. CDR3 length equals 12 residues. Germline assignment: CDR1 SNHLY and CDR2 FYNNEI. CDR3 sequence: CASRAGNYEQYF. The CDR3 DNA is TGTGCCAGCAGAGCGGGGAACTACGAGCAGTACTTC.

The chain combines TRBV9 with TRBJ2-3; 7 bases fit TRBD2. V shed 4 bases and J 2 bases; nucleotides not matched to a gene: 16. The CDR3 has 18 residues. Germline V lookup: CDR1 SGDLS, CDR2 YYNGEE. The CDR3 DNA follows: TGTGCCAGCAGCCCAGGGAGGGGTTCAGTCCCCTTCACAGATACGCAGTATTTT. Its protein product is CASSPGRGSVPFTDTQYF.

The V call is TRBV28, the J call TRBJ2-7, with 9 bases that match TRBD1. CDR1 and CDR2 (germline): MDHEN, SYDVKM. After removal of 7 bases from V and 7 bases from J, the junction contained 14 bases not matched to a gene. The CDR3 is made up of 15 amino acids. CDR3 protein: CASIKSGTGYNEQYF. CDR3 coding DNA: TGTGCCAGCATTAAATCCGGGACAGGGTATAATGAGCAGTACTTC.

The V and J genes are TRBV9 and TRBJ1-3, with TRBD1 matching 9 bases. Germline CDR1 SGDLS, CDR2 YYNGEE. This CDR3 is built from 17 residues. J gave up 3 bases and V 3 bases, and 10 bases lay outside the gene matches. The CDR3 spells CASSATPRTGVGNTIYF. The CDR3 DNA reads TGTGCCAGCAGCGCAACGCCCCGGACAGGGGTTGGAAACACCATATATTTT.

The chain employs TRBV2 and TRBJ1-6; D may be TRBD1 (5 bases). The V gene lost 7 bases and the J gene lost 7 bases, with 20 bases spanning the gap. Germline lookup yields CDR1 SNHLY and CDR2 FYNNEI. The CDR3 has 16 amino acids. The chain's CDR3 is CASTLKGATGNSPLHF. The DNA of the CDR3 is TGTGCCAGCACTTTAAAAGGGGCGACCGGCAATTCACCCCTCCACTTT.

The chain links TRBV5-1 to TRBJ2-7; 7 positions match TRBD2. CDR1 SGHRS and CDR2 YFSETQ come from the germline V gene. This CDR3 region has 14 residues. V was pared by 0 bases and J by 4 bases, with 4 bases of the junction left unmatched. This chain's CDR3 is CASSLVSGGYEQYF. Here the CDR3 DNA reads TGCGCCAGCAGCTTGGTGTCGGGGGGATACGAGCAGTACTTC. Combining the CDR3 with reference TRBV5-1 and TRBJ2-7 gives the whole variable domain KAGVTQTPRYLIKTRGQQVTLSCSPISGHRSVSWYQQTPGQGLQFLFEYFSETQRNKGNFPGRFSGRQFSNSRSEMNVSTLELGDSALYLCASSLVSGGYEQYFGPGTRLTVT.